Listed below are T cell receptor beta chains from one sample, sequenced in a study of glioma-infiltrating T cells after dendritic cell vaccination. Libraries were prepared by immunoSEQ multiplex PCR; TCRdb keeps only in-frame clonotypes and omits some of them. The repertoire holds some 99,000 clones, with 75% to 90% as singletons. The sample in question was blood, obtained after dendritic cell vaccination. Receptors originate from a human donor with glioblastoma. Each CDR3 is given with its conserved first and last residue. Fields, in order: J gene, D gene, clone size, V gene, CDR3 DNA, CDR3 protein. D genes are given only for firm matches. Size values are once, few and many counts, or a class for expanded clones, and some rows have none.

j_call: TRBJ2-7
d_call: TRBD1
clone_size: -
v_call: TRBV5-1
cdr3_nt: TGCGCCAGCAGCTTGCCTGGACAGGGGAACCACGAGCAGTACTTC
cdr3_aa: CASSLPGQGNHEQYF

j_call: TRBJ2-4
d_call: -
clone_size: -
v_call: TRBV6-1
cdr3_nt: TGTGCGCGCGGGGCAGGGCTTTTAGGCAAAAACATTCAGTACTTC
cdr3_aa: CARGAGLLGKNIQYF

j_call: TRBJ1-4
d_call: TRBD1
clone_size: -
v_call: TRBV27
cdr3_nt: TGTGCCAGCAGTCGGGCCCTCTACAGGGGAAGAGGGGAAAAACTGTTTTTT
cdr3_aa: CASSRALYRGRGEKLFF

j_call: TRBJ1-2
d_call: -
clone_size: few
v_call: TRBV6-6
cdr3_nt: TGTGCCAGCAGCCAAATACAGGCCTATGGCTACACCTTC
cdr3_aa: CASSQIQAYGYTF

j_call: TRBJ2-5
d_call: TRBD1
clone_size: -
v_call: TRBV9
cdr3_nt: TGTGCCAGCAGCGGGGGGACAGGGTCGGAGACCCAGTACTTC
cdr3_aa: CASSGGTGSETQYF

j_call: TRBJ1-5
d_call: -
clone_size: -
v_call: TRBV19
cdr3_nt: TGTGCCAGTAGTATAATGGGTGGGGCCTTCAATCAGCCCCAGCATTTT
cdr3_aa: CASSIMGGAFNQPQHF

j_call: TRBJ2-7
d_call: -
clone_size: -
v_call: TRBV7-9
cdr3_nt: TGTGCCAGCAGCTTTGGAGAGGGCGAGCAGTACTTC
cdr3_aa: CASSFGEGEQYF

j_call: TRBJ1-5
d_call: -
clone_size: once
v_call: TRBV27
cdr3_nt: TGTGCCAGCAGGGCTGACAGGACACTAAATCAGCCCCAGCATTTT
cdr3_aa: CASRADRTLNQPQHF

j_call: TRBJ2-6
d_call: -
clone_size: -
v_call: TRBV13
cdr3_nt: TGTGCCAGCAGCCAAAGAGATTGGAGGGCAATCCTTACAAACTCTGGGGCCAACGTCCTGACTTTC
cdr3_aa: CASSQRDWRAILTNSGANVLTF

j_call: TRBJ1-2
d_call: -
clone_size: -
v_call: TRBV6-1
cdr3_nt: TGTGCCAGCATCCGGGACGGGGGCTATGGCTACACCTTC
cdr3_aa: CASIRDGGYGYTF

j_call: TRBJ2-3
d_call: TRBD2
clone_size: -
v_call: TRBV5-1
cdr3_nt: TGCGCCAGCAGCTTGGGATCTAGCGGGGGGGCCGGTACAGATACGCAGTATTTT
cdr3_aa: CASSLGSSGGAGTDTQYF

j_call: TRBJ2-1
d_call: TRBD2
clone_size: -
v_call: TRBV6-5
cdr3_nt: TGTGCCAGCAGTTACTCGCCGGGGGGGTTTAAGTTCTTC
cdr3_aa: CASSYSPGGFKFF

j_call: TRBJ2-5
d_call: TRBD1
clone_size: -
v_call: TRBV2
cdr3_nt: TGTGCCAGCAGGGGACAGGACCTGTTTCTACCGTACCAAGAGACCCAGTACTTC
cdr3_aa: CASRGQDLFLPYQETQYF

j_call: TRBJ1-5
d_call: -
clone_size: -
v_call: TRBV6-1
cdr3_nt: TGTGCCAGCAGTCCCTTCGGACCAGGGAATCAGCCCCAGCATTTT
cdr3_aa: CASSPFGPGNQPQHF

j_call: TRBJ2-1
d_call: TRBD1
clone_size: -
v_call: TRBV7-3
cdr3_nt: TGTGCCAGCAGCCCCACTGACAGGGATACTTACAATGAGCAGTTCTTC
cdr3_aa: CASSPTDRDTYNEQFF

j_call: TRBJ2-7
d_call: -
clone_size: -
v_call: TRBV7-9
cdr3_nt: TGTGCCAGCAGACCTGACACTTCGAGCTCCTACGAGCAGTACTTC
cdr3_aa: CASRPDTSSSYEQYF

j_call: TRBJ2-1
d_call: TRBD1
clone_size: -
v_call: TRBV5-8
cdr3_nt: TGTGCCAGCAGCTTGGATTATACTGGACAGGGGATAGGTGAGCAGTTCTTC
cdr3_aa: CASSLDYTGQGIGEQFF

j_call: TRBJ2-3
d_call: -
clone_size: few
v_call: TRBV28
cdr3_nt: TGTGCCAGCAGTTTATTGGGACAGGGGCGGGGGGGTTCAGATACGCAGTATTTT
cdr3_aa: CASSLLGQGRGGSDTQYF

j_call: TRBJ1-6
d_call: TRBD1
clone_size: -
v_call: TRBV19
cdr3_nt: TGTGCCAGTAGTATTGGACAGGGGGCAAATAATTCACCCCTCCACTTT
cdr3_aa: CASSIGQGANNSPLHF

j_call: TRBJ2-7
d_call: -
clone_size: -
v_call: TRBV30
cdr3_nt: TGTGCCTGGACGCGGGGAGGATACGAGCAGTACTTC
cdr3_aa: CAWTRGGYEQYF

j_call: TRBJ2-5
d_call: TRBD1
clone_size: once
v_call: TRBV19
cdr3_nt: TGTGCCAGTAGTATCCAAACCGGGACAGGGGTCGAGACCCAGTACTTC
cdr3_aa: CASSIQTGTGVETQYF

j_call: TRBJ2-7
d_call: -
clone_size: -
v_call: TRBV4-1
cdr3_nt: TGCGCCAGCAGCCAAGTTGTTGGCTTCCGGGACGAGCAGTACTTC
cdr3_aa: CASSQVVGFRDEQYF